The rows below give T cell receptor beta chains drawn from one sample of a study of cytomegalovirus exposure and HLA in healthy donors. Using immunoSEQ multiplex PCR, the repertoire was profiled, and TCRdb retains in-frame clones only, with some absent. Of roughly 120,000 clones in the sample, under 85% were seen once. The sample comprised PBMCs. The receptors derive from a woman in her forties or fifties in good health and CMV-seropositive. Both conserved end residues are part of each CDR3. A D gene is named only where the DNA matches it firmly. The size field is filled for only some rows; it gives once, few, many or a size class.

v_call	cdr3_length	d_call	j_call	clone_size	cdr3_nt	cdr3_aa
TRBV10-3	16	.	TRBJ2-2	.	TGTGCCATCAGCCCCGAGGTAGGAACGAACACCGGGGAGCTGTTTTTT	CAISPEVGTNTGELFF
TRBV21-1	17	.	TRBJ1-6	.	TGTGCCAGCAGCGGACAGGGGGCGAGCTCCTATAATTCACCCCTCCACTTT	CASSGQGASSYNSPLHF
TRBV7-9	13	.	TRBJ1-1	.	TGTGCCAGCAGCAGGGGTTTGAACACTGAAGCTTTCTTT	CASSRGLNTEAFF
TRBV6-6	15	.	TRBJ1-2	once	TGTGCCAGCAGCCCCACCCCCAGGACATACTATGGCTACACCTTC	CASSPTPRTYYGYTF
TRBV5-1	14	TRBD2	TRBJ2-2	.	TGCGCCAGCAACGCGGGAGAAATGTCCGGGGAGCTGTTTTTT	CASNAGEMSGELFF
TRBV14	15	TRBD1	TRBJ1-5	.	TGTGCCAGCAGCCAAGGACAGGGGAATTTCAAGCCCCAGCATTTT	CASSQGQGNFKPQHF
TRBV6-7	12	.	TRBJ1-2	.	TGTGCCAGCGAGCTCGGACTATATGGCTACACCTTC	CASELGLYGYTF
TRBV2	14	TRBD2	TRBJ2-2	.	TGTGCCAGCCGGACTAGCCCCAACACCGGGGAGCTGTTTTTT	CASRTSPNTGELFF
TRBV19	14	TRBD1	TRBJ1-5	.	TGTGCCAGTAGTGGGGACAGGGCTGGTCAGCCCCAGCATTTT	CASSGDRAGQPQHF
TRBV29-1	11	.	TRBJ2-7	few	TGCAGCGTTGGACAGTCCCACGAGCAGTACTTC	CSVGQSHEQYF
TRBV6-5	15	.	TRBJ2-7	many	TGTGCCAGCAGTTACTCTAGGGGCAGGGGCTACGAGCAGTACTTC	CASSYSRGRGYEQYF
TRBV18	14	TRBD1	TRBJ2-7	.	TGTGCCAGCTCACGAGGGGGCGCGCAGTACGAGCAGTACTTC	CASSRGGAQYEQYF
TRBV23-1	13	.	TRBJ1-1	.	TGCGCCAGAATCGACAGGCTTCGAACTGAAGCTTTCTTT	CARIDRLRTEAFF
TRBV10-3	16	TRBD2	TRBJ2-3	few	TGTGCCATCAGTGAGTCGAACGGGAGGGCGACAGATACGCAGTATTTT	CAISESNGRATDTQYF
TRBV2	16	TRBD2	TRBJ2-7	.	TGTGCCAGCAGTGTTGCTCGGACTAGCGGGTCGGGAGAGCAGTACTTC	CASSVARTSGSGEQYF
TRBV6-1	11	.	TRBJ2-7	.	TGTGCCAGCAGTAATCCGGGACTCCAGTACTTC	CASSNPGLQYF
TRBV7-8	19	TRBD2	TRBJ2-3	.	TGTGCCAGCAGCCCACGAGGCGGGAGCGGGAGAGATGGCACAGATACGCAGTATTTT	CASSPRGGSGRDGTDTQYF
TRBV7-2	15	.	TRBJ2-5	.	TGTGCCAGCAGCTCGACAGGGAGGAAGGTCGGGACCCAGTACTTC	CASSSTGRKVGTQYF
TRBV14	13	.	TRBJ1-1	.	TGTGCCAGCAGCTGGGGGGGGAGCACTGAAGCTTTCTTT	CASSWGGSTEAFF
TRBV9	14	TRBD1	TRBJ1-6	few	TGTGCCAGCAGCAACCGGGACAGGAATTCACCCCTCCACTTT	CASSNRDRNSPLHF
TRBV13	15	TRBD2	TRBJ2-1	.	TGTGCCAGCATCTACGGGACTAGCGGGACGGATGAGCAGTTCTTC	CASIYGTSGTDEQFF
TRBV7-6	13	.	TRBJ2-5	.	TGTGCCAGCAGCTTCAGGGGACAAGAGACCCAGTACTTC	CASSFRGQETQYF
TRBV5-4	17	.	TRBJ1-6	few	TGTGCCAGCAGCTTGGGCGGAGGGAGCTCCTATAATTCACCCCTCCACTTT	CASSLGGGSSYNSPLHF
TRBV19	16	TRBD2	TRBJ2-3	.	TGTGCCAGTAGTACTATTAGCGGGGGGAGCACAGATACGCAGTATTTT	CASSTISGGSTDTQYF
TRBV2	13	TRBD1	TRBJ1-1	.	TGTGCCAGCAGTGAAATGGGACAGGGAGGGTTGTACTTT	CASSEMGQGGLYF
TRBV4-3	14	.	TRBJ1-2	.	TGCGCCAGCAGCCAAGATCATGGAGGGGATGGCTACACCTTC	CASSQDHGGDGYTF
TRBV19	14	TRBD1	TRBJ1-2	few	TGTGCCAGTAGTCCATGGGACAGCCTCTATGGCTACACCTTC	CASSPWDSLYGYTF
TRBV5-1	16	.	TRBJ2-1	.	TGCGCCAGCAGCTTGGATAGTCTCCAGGGGTACAATGAGCAGTTCTTC	CASSLDSLQGYNEQFF
TRBV7-6	13	TRBD2	TRBJ2-7	.	TGTGCCAGCAGCCCCGCGGGGGGCTACGAGCAGTACTTC	CASSPAGGYEQYF
TRBV6-1	16	.	TRBJ1-4	.	TGTGCCAGCAGTGAAGCAAGATGGGGGGGTAATGAAAAACTGTTTTTT	CASSEARWGGNEKLFF
TRBV6-4	15	TRBD2	TRBJ2-7	.	TGTGCCAGCAGTGTCTCCGGGACTAGCTCCTACGAGCAGTACTTC	CASSVSGTSSYEQYF
TRBV7-2	15	TRBD1	TRBJ2-1	.	TGTGCCAGCAGCTCCGACAGGGGATGGGTCAGTGAGCAGTTCTTC	CASSSDRGWVSEQFF
TRBV7-2	14	TRBD1	TRBJ1-2	.	TGTGCCAGCAGTGCCGGACAGGGGGACTATGGCTACACCTTC	CASSAGQGDYGYTF
TRBV7-8	12	.	TRBJ1-2	.	TGTGCCAGCAGCCTTGGCGGGCCAAGCTACACCTTC	CASSLGGPSYTF
TRBV27	15	TRBD1	TRBJ1-1	.	TGTGCCAGCAGTTCGGAGGGGGCTGAGGGCACTGAAGCTTTCTTT	CASSSEGAEGTEAFF
TRBV5-1	14	TRBD1	TRBJ2-1	.	TGCGCCAGCAGCTTGGGGACAGGGGGTTGGGAGCAGTTCTTC	CASSLGTGGWEQFF
TRBV6-1	11	.	TRBJ2-2	.	TGTGCCAGCAGTGACCTCCGGGAGCTGTTTTTT	CASSDLRELFF